This T cell receptor (beta chain) derives from a study of CD8+ T cells in alopecia areata. The study's findings and limits: Many expanded lesional clones persisted during tofacitinib (in both scalp and blood). Especially in alopecia totalis/universalis, lesional scalp showed greater clonality than normal scalp did. Having one nonresponder leaves uncertain how baseline CD8+ expansion relates to response.

RNA extraction and reverse transcription yielded cDNA as sequencing template. The protocol was immunoSEQ multiplex PCR, while the TCRdb copy is restricted to in-frame clones and leaves out a portion. The profile shows about 190,000 clones, 50% to 60% of them singletons. Treatment here: oral pan-JAK inhibitor, 5-10 mg twice daily. Notes on this clone: The antigen is unknown.

This CDR3 contains 16 residues. V lost 3 bases, J lost 3 bases, and 18 bases lay in between. The germline V gene has CDR1 SGDLS and CDR2 YYNGEE. V and J are TRBV9 and TRBJ1-2; D is possibly TRBD1 (6 bases). This receptor was taken from a human donor with alopecia areata. This specimen consisted of CD4+ T cells sorted from blood, obtained at week 4, from a patient treated with tofacitinib. The CDR3 is CASSANQGTVYYGYTF. DNA for the CDR3: TGTGCCAGCAGCGCCAATCAGGGGACTGTCTACTATGGCTACACCTTC.